Here is one T cell receptor beta chain with its context. It lacks a known antigen. The junction departs from germline at one end; a sequencing error may be responsible. The cohort consisted of hundreds of healthy bone marrow donors. At the time of sampling, all cohort members were nominally healthy, though unrecorded immune exposures were likely present. The donor tested CMV seropositive, placing the donor among the 310 or so seropositive members of the cohort. A peripheral blood sample was collected from each donor, and TCR beta sequencing was performed on peripheral blood mononuclear cells. Genomic DNA extraction from the blood cell samples was performed with the Qiagen DNeasy Blood Extraction Kit. The sample is drawn from a study of cytomegalovirus exposure and HLA in healthy donors (dated by TCRdb to about 2017). Background for the entire study: An earlier analysis of approximately 550 of the donors reported about 290 Gb of sequence data and 100 million to 140 million unique TCR beta sequences from about 200 million T cells. Roughly 300 gigabases of sequencing data and 70 million to 100 million unique TCR sequences made up an early release that covered several hundred HLA-typed donors. The genetic ancestry cluster associated with self-reported Caucasian donors included over 65% of the 350 to 500 genotyped donors. The study aimed to test whether signatures of past pathogen exposure could be identified by cataloging public T cell receptors. The study used immunosequencing to profile the T cell repertoires of about 670 subjects and linked those repertoires to cytomegalovirus serostatus. Besides the first cohort of roughly 660 subjects, a separate validation cohort made up of over 100 different subjects was used. High-throughput TCR immunosequencing, statistical association of individual TCRs with disease status, and machine learning were combined to predict cytomegalovirus infection status. To study patterns of TCR occurrence, a later analysis re-analyzed previously published TCR beta repertoires from around 670 donors and added high-resolution HLA genotyping. Rather than using new phenotypic data, the later analysis identified candidate immune exposures from TCR beta sequences and from how often those sequences occurred across donors. An earlier analysis of around 540 of the donors applied high-throughput TCR beta sequencing to assess whether each TCR beta V gene segment acted as functional or pseudogenic. Donor age, sex, ethnicity and CMV serostatus were compiled together with the repertoire data. Genome-wide SNP genotypes for about 65% of the 666 donors were used in a later genetic analysis, which treated that subset as a discovery cohort. All discovery cohort repertoires had been generated using a single sequencing platform. Both class I and class II loci were covered by HLA typing, at four-digit resolution. The number of typed donors differed by locus: 629-630 for A, B, C, DRB1 and DQB1; approximately 520 for DQA1; approximately 610 for DPA1; and some 470 for DPB1. About five DR-DQ haplotypes were handled as single units for association and clustering because linkage in the cohort was strong. Among about 370 genotyped donors of the cohort, an average of around 220,000 unique TCR beta nucleotide sequences was sequenced per donor, of which 15% to 20% were non-productive.

Library preparation was by the immunoSEQ multiplex PCR assay. A mixture of 60 forward primers for TCR Vbeta segments and 13 reverse primers for TCR Jbeta segments was used in the multiplex PCR. The CDR3 region of rearranged TCR beta genes was amplified from genomic DNA by a multiplex PCR assay. On the Illumina HiSeq System, the amplified TCR beta libraries were sequenced as 87-base-pair reads. In the authors' own workflow: Across the 670 or so repertoires, a later analysis counted roughly 77 million unique TCR beta chains, some 11 million of which were shared by at least two donors. A nearest-neighbor algorithm error-corrected the raw reads and collapsed the reads into unique sequences, merging closely related sequences to remove PCR and sequencing errors. Alignment of CDR3 sequences to IMGT reference sequences was used to assign V, D and J gene segments. Each retained sequence needed at least a six-nucleotide match to both a V gene segment and a J gene segment. A rearrangement was called productive if the CDR3 had no stop codons and remained in frame with V and J, and every other rearrangement was called non-productive. Following IMGT convention, CDR3 was defined as the stretch from the second conserved V-encoded cysteine to the conserved J-encoded phenylalanine. The earlier analysis of about 570 of the donors excluded any sequence lacking an unambiguous match to a single V gene segment. In an earlier analysis of 450 to 700 of the donors, V segments were called functional above 56.7% productive rearrangements and were called segregating when the between-donor standard deviation exceeded 5%. To diagnose cytomegalovirus status from the catalog of TCR beta chain sequences, a statistical classification framework was built. In a later analysis, V and J genes were assigned by comparing TCR nucleotide sequences against IMGT/GENE-DB human TR gene sequences. In a later analysis, CDR3 sequences and most-parsimonious VDJ recombination scenarios were assigned using the TCRdist pipeline. In a later analysis, every TCR beta chain was defined by the combination of its CDR3 amino acid sequence and its V-gene family, and reads without a unique V-gene family were dropped. A later analysis removed 592 highly shared, low-generation-probability nucleotide sequences to deal with suspected cross-contamination and a sequencing artifact. A later analysis calculated a clonal expansion index for each public chain from normalized within-repertoire ranks of inferred template counts. A later analysis computed generation probabilities with a VDJ recombination model fitted to out-of-frame rearrangements, and checked the results against IGoR. A later analysis scored TCR-TCR, TCR-HLA and TCR-CMV co-occurrence with hypergeometric tests, applying a repertoire-size bias correction to TCR pairs. A later analysis estimated false discovery rates by permuting HLA or CMV assignments 20 times. A later analysis grouped co-occurring TCRs with DBSCAN, adding TCRdist sequence similarity when clustering within HLA-allele-positive subsets. Repertoires with fewer than 30,000 or more than 120,000 public chains were left out of co-occurrence clustering, as were four to six repertoires with anomalous nucleotide sharing. TCRdb limited this immuneACCESS table to in-frame rearrangements with V and J called. A share of clones is missing; checked studies link under half to unresolved V genes, and the rest is unexplained. V, J and clone size are those of that table, while D and trimming were read from the DNA. The sample profile shows about 160,000 clones; roughly 79% of them were found once. The ten largest clonotypes hold 7% to 9% of the sample.

Paper-wide results and their limitations: Roughly uniform sequencing depth across donors was assumed in presence/absence analyses, although this assumption may not hold. Correlated functional status among segregating V segments might reflect linkage disequilibrium, but an unknown experimental factor could not be ruled out. A later analysis found that most CMV-associated TCR beta chains appeared HLA-restricted, with HLA associations seemingly driven largely by CMV exposure. A cluster of highly shared sequence variants was judged likely to represent a technical artifact of the sequencing pipeline. Because HLA typing was unavailable for some donors at each locus, only the typed subset was used in association tests. The only immune exposure information available for the cohort was CMV serostatus. While some public TCRs were present in many individuals, most TCR sequences turned up only very rarely across donors. In vitro tests confirmed that a few of the cytomegalovirus-associated TCR beta chains recognize cytomegalovirus antigens. This cohort had only TCR beta chains sequenced, and the lack of alpha or paired-chain data limited which features could be detected. Because counts were too low, roughly 17 rarely observed V segments, including chromosome 9 orphons, were left out of the earlier analysis of some 600 of the donors. An association between a missense DCLRE1C variant and V-gene and J-gene trimming of TCR beta chains was found in a later genetic analysis and replicated in an independent cohort. In a later analysis, TCR association rates were found to vary across HLA loci, with the most associated TCRs seen for DRB1 alleles and the fewest for HLA-C alleles. In both the original and validation cohorts, the classifier was reported to diagnose cytomegalovirus status with high specificity and sensitivity. In an earlier analysis of some 500 of the donors, most TCR beta V segments were observed in productive rearrangements about 90% or about 30% of the time, broadly matching IMGT annotations. A total of around 150 TCR beta chains were listed by the study as associated with cytomegalovirus. Some IMGT-functional V segments, including TRBV6-2 and TRBV6-3, could not be told apart with the 87-base-pair reads, so those segments were excluded. A later analysis reported that several top co-occurrence clusters appeared linked to parvovirus B19, influenza, CMV and Epstein-Barr virus. A further reported finding was that TCR beta sequences accurately predicted the HLA-A and HLA-B alleles for most subjects in the first cohort. When HLA alleles, especially DR and DQ, strongly co-occurred, attributing TCR associations to individual alleles was difficult. In a later analysis, about 17,000 TCR beta sequences were associated with specific HLA alleles at a false discovery rate of 0.05. In a later analysis, HLA-associated TCR beta chains showed more clonal expansion and lower generation probabilities than non-associated chains that were equally common. In a later genetic analysis, fewer N-insertions in productive TCRs were reported among donors in an Asian-associated ancestry cluster than the approximately 630-donor mean. According to the authors, the approach could potentially be generalized to other disease states and immunological phenotypes.

The CDR3 covers 13 residues, taking in both the cysteine and the phenylalanine. The read is trimmed to its CDR3 DNA, 39 bases read in frame from base 1. As encoded in the germline V gene (reference sequence), CDR1 is GTSNPN while CDR2 is SVGIG. This TCR came from a male donor in good health and CMV-seropositive. The V and J genes are TRBV30 and TRBJ1-1; no confident D gene assignment can be made. Specimen: PBMCs. The nucleotide sequence reads TGTGCCTGGAGTTCGCTGGGTCAGCGGAGTATTATCTTT. It encodes CAWSSLGQRSIIF.